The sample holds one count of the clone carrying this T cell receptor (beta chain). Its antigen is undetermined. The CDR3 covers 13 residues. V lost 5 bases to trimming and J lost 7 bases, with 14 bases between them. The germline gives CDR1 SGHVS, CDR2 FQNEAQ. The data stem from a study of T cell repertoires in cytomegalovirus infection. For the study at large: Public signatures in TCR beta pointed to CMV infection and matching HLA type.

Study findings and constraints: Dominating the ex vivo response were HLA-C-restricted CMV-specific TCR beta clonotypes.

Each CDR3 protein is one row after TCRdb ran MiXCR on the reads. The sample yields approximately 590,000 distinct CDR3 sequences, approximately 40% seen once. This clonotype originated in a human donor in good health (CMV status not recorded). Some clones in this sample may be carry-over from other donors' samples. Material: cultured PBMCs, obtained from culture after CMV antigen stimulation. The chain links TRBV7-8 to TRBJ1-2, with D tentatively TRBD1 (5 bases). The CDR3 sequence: CASSPGTAFGYTF. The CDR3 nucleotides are TGTGCCAGCAGCCCCGGGACCGCGTTTGGCTACACCTTC.